This T cell receptor beta chain was identified during a study of neurological immune-mediated disorders. The study's findings and limits: The most TCR clonal expansion was seen in HTLV-1-associated myelopathy, and the least was seen in multiple sclerosis, which fell below healthy controls.

Points on this clonotype: What it binds is unknown.

From 2 million PBMCs stored at -80 C, the unsorted libraries were generated. A 10-nucleotide random UMI tagged transcripts in template-switch 5'RACE cDNA synthesis. TCRdb independently ran MiXCR on the 5' RACE reads; one entry per CDR3 protein. This sample has 35,000 to 45,000 distinct CDR3 sequences; 13% to 15% occur once, and the top ten carry more than 20%. CDR1 SGHVS and CDR2 FQNEAQ come from the germline V gene. The CDR3 has 13 amino acids. Trimming took 3 bases from V and 0 from J, leaving 3 bases between them. The receptor comes from a woman between 45 and 65 years old with HTLV-1-associated myelopathy (HAM/TSP). Sequencing was carried out using PBMCs. This chain connects TRBV7-8 to TRBJ2-1, with D hard to call. CDR3 protein: CASSFDSYNEQFF. For the CDR3, the DNA is TGTGCCAGCAGCTTTGACTCCTACAATGAGCAGTTCTTC. The variable domain in full, with the rest retrieved from reference TRBV7-8 and TRBJ2-1, is GAGVSQSPRYKVAKRGQDVALRCDPISGHVSLFWYQQALGQGPEFLTYFQNEAQLDKSGLPSDRFFAERPEGSVSTLKIQRTQQEDSAVYLCASSFDSYNEQFFGPGTRLTVL.